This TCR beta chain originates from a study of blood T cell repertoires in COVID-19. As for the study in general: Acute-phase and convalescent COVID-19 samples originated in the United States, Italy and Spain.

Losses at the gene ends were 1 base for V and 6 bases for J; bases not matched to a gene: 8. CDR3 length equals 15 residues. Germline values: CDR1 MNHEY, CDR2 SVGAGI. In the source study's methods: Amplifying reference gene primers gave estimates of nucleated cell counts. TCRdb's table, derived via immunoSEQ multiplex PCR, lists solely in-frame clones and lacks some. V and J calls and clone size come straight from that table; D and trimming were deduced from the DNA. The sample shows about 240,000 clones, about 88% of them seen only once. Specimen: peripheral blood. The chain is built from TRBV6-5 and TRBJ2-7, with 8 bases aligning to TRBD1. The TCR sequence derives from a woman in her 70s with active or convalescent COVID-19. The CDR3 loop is CASSYYGQGSAEQYF. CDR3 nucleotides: TGTGCCAGCAGTTACTATGGACAGGGATCCGCCGAGCAGTACTTC.